This is a list of T cell receptor beta chains from one sample in a study of control samples from healthy donors and cancer patients. The assay was immunoSEQ multiplex PCR, and TCRdb's table has in-frame clones only and misses some. Altogether about 110,000 clones are present, approximately 84% being singletons, with the ten largest covering 6% to 8%. Material: blood. Receptors originate from a man between 18 and 35 years old in good health. CDR3s include the opening cysteine and the closing phenylalanine or tryptophan. D genes are given only for firm matches. Only part of the rows carry a size: once, few, many, or a class if the clone is expanded.

TRBJ2-5	-	15	TRBV7-6	TRBD1	CASSRDSNVQETQYF	TGTGCCAGCAGCCGGGACAGCAACGTACAAGAGACCCAGTACTTC
TRBJ1-1	-	18	TRBV5-4	-	CASSVGRTGRPMNTEAFF	TGTGCCAGCAGCGTGGGCCGGACGGGACGGCCTATGAACACTGAAGCTTTCTTT
TRBJ1-6	-	12	TRBV12-3/TRBV12-4	-	CASSLDNSPLHF	TGTGCCAGCAGTTTAGATAATTCACCCCTCCACTTT
TRBJ1-5	-	12	TRBV12-3/TRBV12-4	-	CASRAQYQPQHF	TGTGCCAGCAGGGCCCAATATCAGCCCCAGCATTTT
TRBJ1-4	-	17	TRBV15	TRBD1	CATSPRRTGSTNEKLFF	TGTGCCACCAGCCCTAGAAGGACAGGGTCAACTAATGAAAAACTGTTTTTT
TRBJ1-2	-	15	TRBV6-5	TRBD1	CASSYGARGGRGYTF	TGTGCCAGCAGTTACGGGGCCAGGGGGGGAAGGGGCTACACCTTC
TRBJ1-2	-	14	TRBV4-1	-	CASSQVQGNYGYTF	TGCGCCAGCAGCCAAGTACAGGGTAACTATGGCTACACCTTC
TRBJ1-4	-	13	TRBV24-1	-	CATSPGGSEKLFF	TGTGCCACCAGTCCCGGGGGTTCTGAAAAACTGTTTTTT
TRBJ2-6	few	15	TRBV6-5	-	CASRQGGSGANVLTF	TGTGCCAGCAGACAGGGTGGGTCTGGGGCCAACGTCCTGACTTTC
TRBJ1-1	-	14	TRBV27	-	CASSLRGGRTEAFF	TGTGCCAGCAGTTTACGAGGGGGGAGGACTGAAGCTTTCTTT
TRBJ2-2	-	18	TRBV3-1/TRBV3-2	TRBD1	CASSPRDRVSPNTGELFF	TGTGCCAGCAGCCCGAGGGACAGGGTTTCTCCCAACACCGGGGAGCTGTTTTTT
TRBJ1-1	-	15	TRBV6-5	TRBD1	CASSYEGTGVTEAFF	TGTGCCAGCAGTTACGAGGGGACAGGGGTCACTGAAGCTTTCTTT
TRBJ1-3	many	14	TRBV5-1	-	CASSFGESGNTIYF	TGCGCCAGCAGCTTCGGGGAATCGGGAAACACCATATATTTT
TRBJ1-1	-	12	TRBV2	-	CASSSQGTEAFF	TGTGCCAGCAGCTCACAGGGCACTGAAGCTTTCTTT
TRBJ1-6	-	14	TRBV18	TRBD1	CASSPGTGNSPLHF	TGTGCCAGCTCACCAGGGACAGGCAATTCACCCCTCCACTTT
TRBJ1-2	-	13	TRBV27	-	CASSTHGAYGYTF	TGTGCCAGCAGCACTCACGGGGCCTATGGCTACACCTTC
TRBJ1-3	once	15	TRBV28	-	CASSLRGGFGNTIYF	TGTGCCAGCAGTTTAAGGGGAGGGTTCGGAAACACCATATATTTT
TRBJ1-5	-	15	TRBV6-6	-	CASRFPQPNNQPQHF	TGTGCCAGCAGATTCCCACAGCCTAATAATCAGCCCCAGCATTTT
TRBJ1-3	-	15	TRBV5-3	-	CARSPTGCSGNTIYF	TGTGCCAGAAGCCCAACAGGGTGCTCTGGAAACACCATATATTTT
TRBJ1-6	-	12	TRBV30	-	CAWTTQFSPLHF	TGTGCCTGGACCACCCAGTTTTCACCCCTCCACTTT
TRBJ1-1	-	16	TRBV19	-	CASRPVGGIVNTEAFF	TGTGCCAGTAGACCCGTGGGGGGAATAGTGAACACTGAAGCCTTCTTT
TRBJ1-5	-	13	TRBV19	-	CASSALTSQPQHF	TGTGCCAGTAGTGCCCTGACCAGTCAGCCCCAGCATTTT